This T cell receptor (beta chain) came from a study of shared T cell receptors in the human thymus. Germline values: CDR1 LGHNA, CDR2 YSLEER. This CDR3 contains 15 residues. V gave up 0 bases and J gave up 2 bases, with 10 bases separating them. TCRdb's copy holds only in-frame clones and misses some; the assay was immunoSEQ multiplex PCR. This repertoire shows about 610,000 clones, approximately 88% found once; its top ten account for approximately 0.011%. The sample was also linked to a second study, of human thymus T cells.

The sequencing input was thymocytes. The TCR was taken from a boy less than two years old with a congenital heart defect. The rearrangement joins TRBV4-3 to TRBJ1-2; D is ambiguous. The CDR3 nucleotides read TGCGCCAGCAGCCAAGATCAGCGGCAGAACTATGGCTACACCTTC. Translating it yields CASSQDQRQNYGYTF.